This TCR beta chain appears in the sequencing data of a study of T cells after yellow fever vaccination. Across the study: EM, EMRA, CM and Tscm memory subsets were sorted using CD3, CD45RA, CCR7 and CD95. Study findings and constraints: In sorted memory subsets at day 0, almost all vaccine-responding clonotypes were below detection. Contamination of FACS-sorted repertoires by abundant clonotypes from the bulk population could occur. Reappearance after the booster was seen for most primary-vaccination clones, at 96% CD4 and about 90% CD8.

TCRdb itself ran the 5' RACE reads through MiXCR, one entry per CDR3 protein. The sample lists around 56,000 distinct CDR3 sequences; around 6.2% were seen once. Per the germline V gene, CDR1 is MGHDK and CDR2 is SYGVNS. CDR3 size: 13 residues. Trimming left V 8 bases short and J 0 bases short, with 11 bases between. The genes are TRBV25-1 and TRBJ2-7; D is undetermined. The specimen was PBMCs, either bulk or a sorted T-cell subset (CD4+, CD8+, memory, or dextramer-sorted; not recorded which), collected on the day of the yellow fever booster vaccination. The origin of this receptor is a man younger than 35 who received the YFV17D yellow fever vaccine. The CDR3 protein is CASPTPVSYEQYF. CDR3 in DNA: TGTGCCAGCCCGACCCCAGTCTCCTACGAGCAGTACTTC.